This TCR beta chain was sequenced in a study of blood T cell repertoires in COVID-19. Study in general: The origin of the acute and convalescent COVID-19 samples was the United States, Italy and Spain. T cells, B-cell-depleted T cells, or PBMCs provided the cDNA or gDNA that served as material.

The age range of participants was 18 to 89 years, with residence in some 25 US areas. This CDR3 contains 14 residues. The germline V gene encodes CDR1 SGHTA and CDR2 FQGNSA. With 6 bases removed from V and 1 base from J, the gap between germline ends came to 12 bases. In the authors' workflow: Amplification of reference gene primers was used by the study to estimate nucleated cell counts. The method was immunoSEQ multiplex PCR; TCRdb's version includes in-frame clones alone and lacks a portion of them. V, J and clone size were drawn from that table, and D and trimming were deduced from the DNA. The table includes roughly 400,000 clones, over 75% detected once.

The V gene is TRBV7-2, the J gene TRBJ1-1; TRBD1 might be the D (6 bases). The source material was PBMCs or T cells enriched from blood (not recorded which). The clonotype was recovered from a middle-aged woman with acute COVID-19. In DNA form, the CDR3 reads TGTGCCAGCAGGCAAACAGGGACGAACACTGAAGCTTTCTTT. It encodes CASRQTGTNTEAFF.